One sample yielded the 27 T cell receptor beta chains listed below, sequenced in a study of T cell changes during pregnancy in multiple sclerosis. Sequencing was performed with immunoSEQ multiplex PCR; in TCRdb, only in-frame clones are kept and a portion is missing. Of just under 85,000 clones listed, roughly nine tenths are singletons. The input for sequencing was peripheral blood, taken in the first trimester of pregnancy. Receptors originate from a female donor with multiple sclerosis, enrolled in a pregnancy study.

CDR3 in DNA: TGTGCCAGTAGAATCACTAGCGGGAGATCCTACAATGAGCAGTTCTTC. This gives the protein CASRITSGRSYNEQFF. This chain uses TRBV19 with TRBJ2-1; TRBD2 matches 11 bases. J lost 1 base, V lost 6 bases, and 5 bases had no gene match. This CDR3 spans 16 amino acids. The germline CDR1 and CDR2 sequences are LNHDA and SQIVND (reference sequence).

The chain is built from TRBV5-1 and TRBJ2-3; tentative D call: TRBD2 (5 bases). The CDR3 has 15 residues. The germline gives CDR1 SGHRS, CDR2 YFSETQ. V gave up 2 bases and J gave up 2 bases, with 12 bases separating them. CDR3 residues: CASSFRGIYTDTQYF. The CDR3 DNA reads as TGCGCCAGCAGCTTTCGGGGAATCTACACAGATACGCAGTATTTT.

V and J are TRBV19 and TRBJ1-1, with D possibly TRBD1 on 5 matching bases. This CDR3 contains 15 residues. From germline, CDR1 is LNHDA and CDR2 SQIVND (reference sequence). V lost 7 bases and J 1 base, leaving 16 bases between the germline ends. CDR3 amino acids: CASMGGSGGNTEAFF. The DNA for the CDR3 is TGTGCCAGTATGGGGGGTTCTGGCGGGAACACTGAAGCTTTCTTT.

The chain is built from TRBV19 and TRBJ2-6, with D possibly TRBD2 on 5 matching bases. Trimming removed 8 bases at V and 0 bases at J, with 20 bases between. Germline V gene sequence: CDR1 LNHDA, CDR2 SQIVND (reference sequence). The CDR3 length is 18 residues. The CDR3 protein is CASDEGRPLRSGANVLTF. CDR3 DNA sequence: TGTGCCAGTGACGAGGGCCGTCCCCTCCGCTCTGGGGCCAACGTCCTGACTTTC. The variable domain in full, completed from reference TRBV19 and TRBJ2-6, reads DGGITQSPKYLFRKEGQNVTLSCEQNLNHDAMYWYRQDPGQGLRLIYYSQIVNDFQKGDIAEGYSVSREKKESFPLTVTSAQKNPTAFYLCASDEGRPLRSGANVLTFGAGSRLTVL.

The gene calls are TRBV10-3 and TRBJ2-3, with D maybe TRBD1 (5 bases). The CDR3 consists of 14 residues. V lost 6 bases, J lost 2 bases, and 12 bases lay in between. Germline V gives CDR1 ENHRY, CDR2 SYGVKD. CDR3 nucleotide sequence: TGTGCCATCAGCACCAGGGCCCACACAGATACGCAGTATTTT. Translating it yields CAISTRAHTDTQYF.

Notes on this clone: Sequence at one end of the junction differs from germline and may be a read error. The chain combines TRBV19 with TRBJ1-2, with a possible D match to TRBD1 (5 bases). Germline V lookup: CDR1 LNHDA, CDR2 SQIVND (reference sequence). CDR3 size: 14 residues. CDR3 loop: CATTAGRLNSGYTF. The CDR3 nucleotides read TGTGCCACCACCGCGGGACGCCTAAACTCTGGCTACACCTTC.

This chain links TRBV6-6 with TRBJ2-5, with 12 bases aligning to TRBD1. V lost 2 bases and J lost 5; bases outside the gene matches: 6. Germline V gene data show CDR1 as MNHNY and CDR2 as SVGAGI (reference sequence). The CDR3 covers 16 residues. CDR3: CASSYGTGGGGETQYF. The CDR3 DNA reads TGTGCCAGCAGTTACGGGACAGGGGGCGGTGGGGAGACCCAGTACTTC.

CDR3 in DNA: TGTGCCAGCAGCTTAACATCCCGTAGCACAGATACGCAGTATTTT. This codes for CASSLTSRSTDTQYF. The chain couples TRBV7-3 to TRBJ2-3, with D unresolved. Germline CDR1 reads SGHTA; CDR2 reads FQGTGA. The CDR3 has 15 residues. Trimming stripped 0 bases from V and 0 bases from J, with 7 bases between.

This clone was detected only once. The CDR3 sequence is CASSYGQGATDTQYF. In DNA, the CDR3 is TGTGCCAGCAGTTACGGACAGGGGGCCACAGATACGCAGTATTTT. The chain is built from TRBV6-5 and TRBJ2-3, with TRBD1 identical over 11 bases. CDR3 size: 15 residues. Germline CDR1 and CDR2: MNHEY and SVGAGI. The V segment lost 2 bases and the J segment 2 bases; nucleotides outside the gene matches: 0.

The CDR3: CASSTTGGAGTEAFF. CDR3 sequence (DNA): TGTGCCAGCAGCACGACAGGGGGCGCGGGTACTGAAGCTTTCTTT. The J gene is TRBJ1-1, the V gene TRBV6-5; 10 bases match TRBD1. Germline V gene data show CDR1 as MNHEY and CDR2 as SVGAGI. This CDR3 comprises 15 residues. The J segment lost 5 bases and the V segment lost 6 bases, leaving 9 bases of the junction unmatched.

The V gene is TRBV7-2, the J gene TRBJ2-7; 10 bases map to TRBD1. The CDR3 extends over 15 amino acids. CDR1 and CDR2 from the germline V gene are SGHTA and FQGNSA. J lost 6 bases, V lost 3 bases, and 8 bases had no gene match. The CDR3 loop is CASSLTGTGAVEQYF. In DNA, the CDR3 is TGTGCCAGCAGCTTGACCGGGACAGGGGCCGTCGAGCAGTACTTC.

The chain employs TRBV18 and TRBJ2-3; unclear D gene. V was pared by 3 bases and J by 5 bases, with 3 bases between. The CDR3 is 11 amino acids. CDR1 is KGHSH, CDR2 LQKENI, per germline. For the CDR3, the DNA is TGTGCCAGCTCACCGAGAGATACGCAGTATTTT. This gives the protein CASSPRDTQYF. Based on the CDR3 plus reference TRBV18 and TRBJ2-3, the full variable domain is NAGVMQNPRHLVRRRGQEARLRCSPMKGHSHVYWYRQLPEEGLKFMVYLQKENIIDESGMPKERFSAEFPKEGPSILRIQQVVRGDSAAYFCASSPRDTQYFGPGTRLTVL.

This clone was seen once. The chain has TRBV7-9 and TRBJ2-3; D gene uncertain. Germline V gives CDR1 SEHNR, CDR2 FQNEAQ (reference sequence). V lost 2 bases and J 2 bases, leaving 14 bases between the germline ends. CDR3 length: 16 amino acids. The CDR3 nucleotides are TGTGCCAGCAGCTTAACCACGTCTACTGACACAGATACGCAGTATTTT. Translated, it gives CASSLTTSTDTDTQYF. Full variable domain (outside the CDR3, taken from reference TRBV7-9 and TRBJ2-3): DTGVSQNPRHKITKRGQNVTFRCDPISEHNRLYWYRQTLGQGPEFLTYFQNEAQLEKSRLLSDRFSAERPKGSFSTLEIQRTEQGDSAMYLCASSLTTSTDTDTQYFGPGTRLTVL.

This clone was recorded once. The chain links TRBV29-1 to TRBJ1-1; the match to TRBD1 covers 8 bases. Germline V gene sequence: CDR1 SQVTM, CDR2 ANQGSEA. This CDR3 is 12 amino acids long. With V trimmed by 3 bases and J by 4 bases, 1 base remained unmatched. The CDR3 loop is CSVDTGGTEAFF. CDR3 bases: TGCAGCGTTGATACAGGGGGCACTGAAGCTTTCTTT.

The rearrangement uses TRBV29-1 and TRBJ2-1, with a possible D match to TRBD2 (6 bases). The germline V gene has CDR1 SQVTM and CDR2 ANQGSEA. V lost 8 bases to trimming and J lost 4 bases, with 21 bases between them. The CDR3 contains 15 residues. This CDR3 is CSTRSVRGRYNEQFF. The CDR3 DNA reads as TGCAGCACCCGGTCGGTTCGGGGGAGGTACAATGAGCAGTTCTTC.

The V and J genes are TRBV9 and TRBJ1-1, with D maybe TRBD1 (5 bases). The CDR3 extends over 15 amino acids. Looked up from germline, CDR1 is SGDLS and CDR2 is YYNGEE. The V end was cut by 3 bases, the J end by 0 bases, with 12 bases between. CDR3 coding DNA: TGTGCCAGCAGCGCCCTGGGGCAAATGAACACTGAAGCTTTCTTT. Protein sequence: CASSALGQMNTEAFF. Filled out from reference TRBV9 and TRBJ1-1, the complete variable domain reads DSGVTQTPKHLITATGQRVTLRCSPRSGDLSVYWYQQSLDQGLQFLIQYYNGEERAKGNILERFSAQQFPDLHSELNLSSLELGDSALYFCASSALGQMNTEAFFGQGTRLTVV.

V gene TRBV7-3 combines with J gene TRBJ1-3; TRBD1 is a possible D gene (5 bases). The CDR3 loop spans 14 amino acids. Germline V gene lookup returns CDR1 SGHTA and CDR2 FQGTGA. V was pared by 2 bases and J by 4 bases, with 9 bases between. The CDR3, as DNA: TGTGCCAGCAGCTTAGGGGGGAGCGGAAACACCATATATTTT. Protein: CASSLGGSGNTIYF. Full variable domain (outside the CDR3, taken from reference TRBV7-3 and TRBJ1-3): GAGVSQTPSNKVTEKGKYVELRCDPISGHTALYWYRQSLGQGPEFLIYFQGTGAADDSGLPNDRFFAVRPEGSVSTLKIQRTERGDSAVYLCASSLGGSGNTIYFGEGSWLTVV.

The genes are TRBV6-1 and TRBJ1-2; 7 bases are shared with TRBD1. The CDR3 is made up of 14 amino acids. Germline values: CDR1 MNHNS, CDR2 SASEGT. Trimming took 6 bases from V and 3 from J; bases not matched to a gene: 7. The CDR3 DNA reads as TGTGCCAGCAGGACCGGTGGGACAGACTATGGCTACACCTTC. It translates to CASRTGGTDYGYTF.

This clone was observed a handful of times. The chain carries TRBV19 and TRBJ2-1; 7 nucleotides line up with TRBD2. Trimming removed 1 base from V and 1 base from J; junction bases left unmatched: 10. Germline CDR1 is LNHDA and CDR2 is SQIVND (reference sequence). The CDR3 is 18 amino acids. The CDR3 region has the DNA TGTGCCAGTAGTATAGCCCCCTCTAGCGGATCTTCCTACAATGAGCAGTTCTTC. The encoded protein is CASSIAPSSGSSYNEQFF.

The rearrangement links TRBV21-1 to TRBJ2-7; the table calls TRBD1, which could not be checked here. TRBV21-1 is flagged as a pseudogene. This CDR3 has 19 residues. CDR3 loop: CASSPNRDDRGFRGYEQYF. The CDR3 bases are TGTGCCAGCAGCCCTAATCGGGATGACAGGGGCTTTAGGGGTTACGAGCAGTACTTC.

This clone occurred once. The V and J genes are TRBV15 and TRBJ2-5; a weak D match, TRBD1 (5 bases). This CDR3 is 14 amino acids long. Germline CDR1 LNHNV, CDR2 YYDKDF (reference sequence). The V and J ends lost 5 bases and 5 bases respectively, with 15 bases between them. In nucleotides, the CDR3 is TGTGCCACCAGCTCCCCCAGGGATCCCGAGACCCAGTACTTC. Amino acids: CATSSPRDPETQYF.

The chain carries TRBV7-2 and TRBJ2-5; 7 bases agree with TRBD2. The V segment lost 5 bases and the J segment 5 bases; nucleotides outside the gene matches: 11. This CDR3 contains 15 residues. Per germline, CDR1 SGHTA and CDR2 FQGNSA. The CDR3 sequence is CASSPIRTSGETQYF. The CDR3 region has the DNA TGTGCCAGCAGCCCAATACGGACTAGTGGGGAGACCCAGTACTTC.

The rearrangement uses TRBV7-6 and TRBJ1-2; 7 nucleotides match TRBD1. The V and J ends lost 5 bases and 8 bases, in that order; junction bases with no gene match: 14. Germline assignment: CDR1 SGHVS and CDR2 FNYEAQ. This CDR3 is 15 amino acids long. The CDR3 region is CASSPFRQGGRGYTF. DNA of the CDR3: TGTGCCAGCAGCCCTTTTAGACAGGGCGGGCGCGGCTACACCTTC.

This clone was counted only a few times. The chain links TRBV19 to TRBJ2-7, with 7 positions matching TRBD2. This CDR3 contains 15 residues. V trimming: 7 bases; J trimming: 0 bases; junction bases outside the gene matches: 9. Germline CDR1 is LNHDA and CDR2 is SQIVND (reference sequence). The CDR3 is CASTPSSGFSYEQYF. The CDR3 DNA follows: TGTGCCAGTACCCCGAGTAGCGGGTTCTCCTACGAGCAGTACTTC.

CDR3 sequence: CASSLVGQLYEQYF. Written as DNA, the CDR3 is TGCGCCAGCAGCTTGGTGGGACAGCTATACGAGCAGTACTTC. The rearrangement joins TRBV5-1 to TRBJ2-7; the match to TRBD1 covers 7 bases. Germline V CDR1 and CDR2: SGHRS, YFSETQ. This CDR3 is built from 14 residues. V lost 0 bases and J lost 4; bases outside the gene matches: 4.

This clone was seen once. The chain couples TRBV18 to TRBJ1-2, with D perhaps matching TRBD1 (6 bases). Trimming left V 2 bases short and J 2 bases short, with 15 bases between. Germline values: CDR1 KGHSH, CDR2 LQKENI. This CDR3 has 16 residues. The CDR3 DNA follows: TGTGCCAGCTCACCATTAACTACTACAGGGAACTATGGCTACACCTTC. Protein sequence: CASSPLTTTGNYGYTF. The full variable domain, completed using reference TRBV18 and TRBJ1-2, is NAGVMQNPRHLVRRRGQEARLRCSPMKGHSHVYWYRQLPEEGLKFMVYLQKENIIDESGMPKERFSAEFPKEGPSILRIQQVVRGDSAAYFCASSPLTTTGNYGYTFGSGTRLTVV.

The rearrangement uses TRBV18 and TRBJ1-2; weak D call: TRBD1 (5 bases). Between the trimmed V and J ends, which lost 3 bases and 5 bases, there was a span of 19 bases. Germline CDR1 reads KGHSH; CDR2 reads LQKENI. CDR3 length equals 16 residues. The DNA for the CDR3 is TGTGCCAGCTCACCTTTGCCGGGACTAGAGGCGTATGGCTACACCTTC. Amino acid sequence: CASSPLPGLEAYGYTF.